This TCR beta chain was captured by sequencing in a study of monozygotic twins with inflammatory bowel disease. Using the 5' RACE reads, TCRdb records one entry per CDR3 protein without DNA. The sample data list 200,000 to 250,000 distinct CDR3 sequences. This CDR3 is 15 amino acids long. The V gene's germline CDR1 is SGHRS and CDR2 YFSETQ. Sequences were obtained from blood. The receptor comes from a human donor with ulcerative colitis or Crohn's disease, or a healthy co-twin of an affected twin (not recorded which). V and J are TRBV5-1 and TRBJ2-3; with no DNA, the TCRdb D assignment of TRBD2 cannot be verified. CDR3 amino acids: CATTEMGLRTDTQYF.